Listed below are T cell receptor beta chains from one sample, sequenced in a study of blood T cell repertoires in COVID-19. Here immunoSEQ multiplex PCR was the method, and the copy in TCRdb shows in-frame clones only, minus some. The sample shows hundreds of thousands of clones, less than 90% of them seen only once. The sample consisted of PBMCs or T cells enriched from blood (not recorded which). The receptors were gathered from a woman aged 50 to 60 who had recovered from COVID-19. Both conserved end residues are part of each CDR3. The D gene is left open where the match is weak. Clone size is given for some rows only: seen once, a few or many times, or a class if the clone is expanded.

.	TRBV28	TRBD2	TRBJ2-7	TGTGCCAGCAGTTCCCCTCTAGCGGGTTCTGCCTACGAGCAGTACTTC	CASSSPLAGSAYEQYF
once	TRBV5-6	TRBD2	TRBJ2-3	TGTGCCAGCAGCGGGGGACTAGCGCGAGTGCCTAGCACAGATACGCAGTATTTT	CASSGGLARVPSTDTQYF
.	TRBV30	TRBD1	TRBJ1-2	TGTGCCTATATCCCCCCGACAGGGCGAATTTACGGTGGCTACACCTTC	CAYIPPTGRIYGGYTF
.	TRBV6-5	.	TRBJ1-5	TGTGCCAGCAGTTACTCCATCTATAGCAATCAGCCCCAGCATTTT	CASSYSIYSNQPQHF
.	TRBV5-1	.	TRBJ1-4	TGCGCCAGCAGCTTGGTACCCCGCGGGGAAGAAAAACTGTTTTTT	CASSLVPRGEEKLFF
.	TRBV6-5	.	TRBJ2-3	TGTGCCAGCAGTTACCATCACCGCGGGATAGATACGCAGTATTTT	CASSYHHRGIDTQYF
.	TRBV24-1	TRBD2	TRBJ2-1	TGTGCCACCAGTGATTTTAGCGGGGGGAATGAGCAGTTCTTC	CATSDFSGGNEQFF
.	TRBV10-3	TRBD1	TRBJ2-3	TGTGCTATCAGTGAGATAAAAGGACAGGGAGTAGATACGCAGTATTTT	CAISEIKGQGVDTQYF
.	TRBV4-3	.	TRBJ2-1	TGCGCCAGCAGCCAAGATTTCGCTAGCTCCTACAATGAGCAGTTCTTC	CASSQDFASSYNEQFF
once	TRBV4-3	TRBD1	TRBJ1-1	TGCGCCAGCAGCCAAGATTCTATTATTAGCGGGACAGCAAACACTGAAGCTTTCTTT	CASSQDSIISGTANTEAFF
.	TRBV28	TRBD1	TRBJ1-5	TGTGCCAGCAGTCCCGTAACAGGGGGCTCCAAGAGCGCGCCCCAGCATTTT	CASSPVTGGSKSAPQHF
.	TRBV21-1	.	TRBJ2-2	TGTGCCAGCAGCAAAGGGGGTAGGGACAGGCAGACCGGGGAGCTGTTTTTT	CASSKGGRDRQTGELFF
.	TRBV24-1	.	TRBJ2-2	TGTGCCACCAGTGATCGGGGTTCCACCGGGGAGCTGTTTTTT	CATSDRGSTGELFF
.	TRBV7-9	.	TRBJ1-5	TGTGCCAGCAGCCGTACAGGGTTGGTTCAGCCCCAGCATTTT	CASSRTGLVQPQHF
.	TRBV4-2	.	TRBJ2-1	TGTGCCAGCAGCCAAGGAGCGGTTTGGTCCTACAATGAGCAGTTCTTC	CASSQGAVWSYNEQFF
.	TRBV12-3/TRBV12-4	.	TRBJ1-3	TGTGCCAGCAGTTTCGCGGACACCATATATTTT	CASSFADTIYF
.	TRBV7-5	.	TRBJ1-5	TGTGCCAGAAGCCGCCACACGGACAGGGGGCATCAGCCCCAGCATTTT	CARSRHTDRGHQPQHF
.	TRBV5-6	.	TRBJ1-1	TGTGCCAGCAGCGCCTTGGACAGCATGAACACTGAAGCTTTCTTT	CASSALDSMNTEAFF
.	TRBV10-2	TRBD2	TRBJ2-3	TGCGCCAGCAGACTAGCGGGAGGCAGCACAGATACGCAGTATTTT	CASRLAGGSTDTQYF
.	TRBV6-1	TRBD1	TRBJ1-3	TGTGCCAGCAGTGAGGGACAGGTGGTCTCTGGAAACACCATATATTTT	CASSEGQVVSGNTIYF
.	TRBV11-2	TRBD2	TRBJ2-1	TGTGCCAGCAGCTTAGTTACTAGCGGGAGAACATACAATGAGCAGTTCTTC	CASSLVTSGRTYNEQFF
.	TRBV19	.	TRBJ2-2	TGTGCCAGCACGACAGCGTACAATCCCACCGGGGAGCTGTTTTTT	CASTTAYNPTGELFF
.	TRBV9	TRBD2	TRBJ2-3	TGTGCCAGCAGCGTAGTTGGCGGGAGGGGCACAGATACGCAGTATTTT	CASSVVGGRGTDTQYF